This T cell receptor (beta chain) was obtained from a study of CD8+ T cells in alopecia areata. Study background: Affected scalp percentage gauged treated patients' severity. Study-level findings and limits: Scalp clonality decreased significantly with tofacitinib, and so did expanded CD8+ clones among the top 100. Many expanded lesional clones persisted during tofacitinib (in both scalp and blood).

As for this clone: As yet, its antigen is unknown.

This sample's treatment: oral pan-JAK inhibitor, 5-10 mg twice daily. Cell sorting on a FACSAria was used to separate CD4+ and CD8+ T cells from the PBMCs. In germline, CDR1 is SQVTM, CDR2 ANQGSEA. Trimming took off 6 bases at V and 4 bases at J, with 9 bases between the two ends. The CDR3 loop spans 11 amino acids. Sequencing templates came from extracted RNA that was reverse transcribed into cDNA. Clones were read by immunoSEQ multiplex PCR, and TCRdb kept only the in-frame ones, dropping some. The table includes some 200,000 clones, under 60% detected once. This chain joins TRBV29-1 and TRBJ1-1, with no clear D. The clonotype originates from a human donor with alopecia areata. This material consisted of CD4+ T cells sorted from blood, taken at week 4, from a patient treated with tofacitinib. Here the CDR3 DNA reads TGCAGCGTGTCGGGAGGCACTGAAGCTTTCTTT. Translating it yields CSVSGGTEAFF.